This paragraph covers one T cell receptor beta chain sequence. This entry comes from a study of T cell changes during pregnancy in multiple sclerosis. Germline lookup yields CDR1 ENHRY and CDR2 SYGVKD. Trimming shortened V by 0 bases and J by 2 bases, and 14 bases separated the two germline ends. The CDR3 runs 16 residues. Sequencing was performed with immunoSEQ multiplex PCR; in TCRdb, only in-frame clones are kept and a portion is missing. Seen here are some 97,000 clones, approximately 94% observed once, and the top ten hold 0.7% to 0.9%. This TCR came from a female donor with multiple sclerosis, enrolled in a pregnancy study. J is TRBJ2-7 and V is TRBV10-3, with D perhaps matching TRBD1 (5 bases). The input for sequencing was peripheral blood, taken before pregnancy. CDR3 in amino acids: CAISESRTKSPYEQYF. The CDR3 DNA follows: TGTGCCATCAGTGAGTCCCGGACAAAAAGTCCCTACGAGCAGTACTTC.